The table lists the clone carrying this TCR beta chain with many counts. What it recognizes is unknown. This entry comes from a study of T cell repertoires in cytomegalovirus infection. Overall study: CMV infection together with matching HLA type was indicated by public TCR beta signatures.

General observations from the study: The ex vivo response showed dominance by HLA-C-restricted CMV-specific TCR beta clonotypes. Public TCR beta family frequency separated CMV-and-HLA carriers, including in an independent cohort.

TCRdb re-analysed the reads in MiXCR, keeping a single row per CDR3 protein. Here the sample spans about 240,000 distinct CDR3 sequences, approximately 13% being singletons. The CDR3 runs to 14 residues. V was clipped by 3 bases and J by 0 bases, with 8 bases between them. The germline gives CDR1 SGHTA, CDR2 FQGNSA. Sequenced input: PBMCs. V is TRBV7-2 and J is TRBJ1-1; D remains unclear. The receptor comes from a human donor in good health (CMV status not recorded). Some clones in this sample may be carry-over from other donors' samples. CDR3 bases: TGTGCCAGCAGCTTGTATGGGTTGAACACTGAAGCTTTCTTT. Translation: CASSLYGLNTEAFF.